Below are 8 T cell receptor beta chains sequenced from a single sample in a study of shared clonotypes between healthy human individuals. The protocol was immunoSEQ multiplex PCR, while the TCRdb copy is restricted to in-frame clones and leaves out a portion. In the table there are 2,500,000 or so clones, under 95% of which are singletons. The sequenced sample was naive CD4+ T cells from PBMCs. The subset: CD45RA+ positively selected. All receptors come from a man between 18 and 35 years old in good health. Some clones in this sample may be carry-over from other donors' samples.

The chain joins TRBV5-5 to TRBJ1-2, with a weak D call TRBD1 (5 bases). Trimming pared 4 bases from V and 4 bases from J, leaving 17 bases between. Germline loops: CDR1 SGHKS, CDR2 YYEKEE (reference sequence). The CDR3 runs 15 residues. CDR3 sequence (DNA): TGTGCCAGCAGCCCCCGCTGGGGGACCCTCTATGGCTACACCTTC. Translated: CASSPRWGTLYGYTF. Full variable domain (outside the CDR3, taken from reference TRBV5-5 and TRBJ1-2): DAGVTQSPTHLIKTRGQQVTLRCSPISGHKSVSWYQQVLGQGPQFIFQYYEKEERGRGNFPDRFSARQFPNYSSELNVNALLLGDSALYLCASSPRWGTLYGYTFGSGTRLTVV.

V is TRBV4-1 and J is TRBJ2-7; TRBD1 matches 7 bases. Germline V gives CDR1 MGHRA, CDR2 YSYEKL. Trimming took 1 base from V and 3 from J; bases not matched to a gene: 6. This CDR3 contains 15 residues. In nucleotides, the CDR3 is TGCGCCAGCAGCCAAGGACAGGGTCTATACTACGAGCAGTACTTC. Protein: CASSQGQGLYYEQYF.

The chain is built from TRBV27 and TRBJ2-3; a weak D match, TRBD2 (9 bases). Germline CDR1 reads MNHEY; CDR2 reads SMNVEV (reference sequence). The CDR3 runs 20 residues. Trimming stripped 3 bases from V and 0 bases from J, with 25 bases between. The CDR3 DNA sequence: TGTGCCAGCAGTTTCAGGGGGCTAGCGGGAATTTTAGCTAGCACAGATACGCAGTATTTT. Protein sequence: CASSFRGLAGILASTDTQYF.

The rearrangement uses TRBV29-1 and TRBJ2-7; D call uncertain. Trimming removed 6 bases at V and 0 bases at J, with 9 bases between. Germline V gene sequence: CDR1 SQVTM, CDR2 ANQGSEA. CDR3 length: 12 amino acids. The CDR3 sequence is CSVHSSSYEQYF. CDR3 bases: TGCAGCGTACACAGCAGCTCCTACGAGCAGTACTTC.

The chain employs TRBV5-4 and TRBJ2-1; D may be TRBD2 (7 bases). CDR1 and CDR2 from the germline V gene are SGHNT and YYREEE (reference sequence). The CDR3 sequence is 18 residues long. V was clipped by 4 bases and J by 4 bases, with 24 bases between them. In nucleotides, the CDR3 is TGTGCCAGCAGCGGCGGGGGCGGGAGTTTCCCGGTGTACAATGAGCAGTTCTTC. Protein product: CASSGGGGSFPVYNEQFF.

The CDR3 DNA reads as TGTGCCATCAGTGAGCCGGTAGCTGAATATAACACCGGGGAGCTGTTTTTT. Amino acids: CAISEPVAEYNTGELFF. V gene TRBV10-3 combines with J gene TRBJ2-2, with unresolved D. The CDR3 consists of 17 residues. The V end was cut by 2 bases, the J end by 2 bases, with 15 bases between. Germline lookup yields CDR1 ENHRY and CDR2 SYGVKD.

V gene TRBV5-5 combines with J gene TRBJ2-2; D ambiguous. The V gene lost 2 bases and the J gene lost 0 bases, with 11 bases spanning the gap. The CDR3 totals 16 residues. The V gene's germline CDR1 is SGHKS and CDR2 YYEKEE (reference sequence). In DNA, the CDR3 is TGTGCCAGCAGCTTCTTGGTACAAACGAACACCGGGGAGCTGTTTTTT. Translation: CASSFLVQTNTGELFF.

This chain connects TRBV5-1 to TRBJ2-3; D remains ambiguous. Germline V lookup: CDR1 SGHRS, CDR2 YFSETQ. Deletions cut 4 bases from V and 0 bases from J, with 12 bases between. This CDR3 spans 15 amino acids. CDR3 bases: TGCGCCAGCAGCCCCCCTCTTGTTAGCACAGATACGCAGTATTTT. It encodes CASSPPLVSTDTQYF.